The 5 T cell receptor beta chains below all came from one sample that was sequenced in a study of glioma-infiltrating T cells. Using RNA template, CDR3s of TCR alpha and beta were amplified with iRepertoire arm-PCR. In TCRdb, the multiplex PCR reads were re-called with MiXCR into one record per CDR3 protein. Of 150,000 or so distinct CDR3 sequences detected, about two fifths appear once; the ten largest clones hold around 20%. The sequencing input was glioma tissue, nonneoplastic brain tissue, or PBMCs (not recorded which). The origin of the receptors is a human donor with low-grade glioma or glioblastoma, undergoing nonglioma brain surgery, or in good health (not recorded which).

Concerning this clonotype itself: Compared with germline, one end of the junction differs, possibly owing to a read error. This chain joins TRBV10-3 and TRBJ1-2; D is unclear. CDR1 is ENHRY and CDR2 is SYGVKD in the germline V gene. The CDR3 consists of 12 residues. CDR3 protein: CAISIPDYGFTF. The DNA of the CDR3 is TGTGCCATCAGTATTCCGGACTATGGCTTCACCTTC.

This clonotype was counted a few times. The CDR3 loop is CSASSNIQYF. In nucleotides, the CDR3 is TGCAGTGCTAGTAGTAACATTCAGTACTTC. The chain links TRBV20-1 to TRBJ2-4; D not certain. This CDR3 contains 10 residues. V was cut by 3 bases and J by 7 bases, with 4 bases left in between. Germline V gene lookup returns CDR1 DFQATT and CDR2 SNEGSKA (reference sequence).

This clonotype was counted only a few times. The chain uses TRBV3-1 and TRBJ1-5; D gene ambiguous. V lost 3 bases and J 0 bases, leaving 6 bases between the germline ends. CDR3 length: 14 amino acids. CDR1 is LGHDT and CDR2 is YNNKEL in the germline V gene (reference sequence). CDR3: CASSQGYSNQPQHF. In nucleotides, the CDR3 is TGTGCCAGCAGCCAGGGGTATAGCAATCAGCCCCAGCATTTT.

The chain combines TRBV28 with TRBJ1-3; D gene ambiguous. The CDR3 is 16 amino acids. In germline, CDR1 is MDHEN, CDR2 SYDVKM. V was cut by 6 bases and J by 0 bases, with 15 bases left in between. CDR3 sequence: CASSPPTFVSGNTIYF. CDR3 sequence (DNA): TGTGCCAGCAGCCCCCCCACGTTTGTCTCTGGAAACACCATATATTTT.

The V gene is TRBV24-1, the J gene TRBJ1-2; D may be TRBD1 (5 bases). V was cut by 7 bases and J by 8 bases, with 13 bases left in between. The CDR3 runs 12 residues. Looked up from germline, CDR1 is KGHDR and CDR2 is SFDVKD. The CDR3 nucleotides read TGTGCCACCAGCAAAGGGGATTGGGGCTACACCTTC. Protein sequence: CATSKGDWGYTF.